This T cell receptor beta chain was documented in a study of CD8 T cells in Susac syndrome. Germline CDR1 SGDLS, CDR2 YYNGEE. The CDR3 length is 13 residues. V was clipped by 4 bases and J by 10 bases, with 15 bases between them. With random hexamers, about 0.5 to 1 ug RNA was reverse transcribed. Amplification of TCR beta CDR3 across 54 Vbeta and 13 Jbeta was performed with immunoSEQ multiplex PCR. TCRdb ran MiXCR on the immunoSEQ multiplex PCR reads and lists one entry per CDR3 protein. The repertoire has some 300,000 distinct CDR3 sequences, around 83% of them found once; the top ten carry over 0.1%.

The chain carries TRBV9 and TRBJ2-1, with D uncertain. The sequenced material came from CD8+ T cells from PBMCs. The receptor was isolated from a human donor with multiple sclerosis. The DNA for the CDR3 is TGTGCCAGCAGCCCGACTCCGTCCGTGGAGCAGTTCTTC. Residues: CASSPTPSVEQFF.